The rows below give T cell receptor beta chains drawn from one sample of a study of fetal regulatory T cell absence and autoimmunity. Produced via immunoSEQ multiplex PCR; TCRdb's table is partial and in-frame only. The sample consists of 95,000 to 100,000 clones, around 72% of them appearing once. The sequenced sample was pancreas tissue. Receptors originate from a male donor with IPEX syndrome. CDR3s include the opening cysteine and the closing phenylalanine or tryptophan. D genes are given only for firm matches. A clone size is listed for some rows: how often the clone was seen (once, few, many), or a class if it is expanded.

J | size | D | V | CDR3 | DNA
TRBJ2-3 | once | - | TRBV11-3 | CASSFRGRPGDTQYF | TGTGCCAGCAGCTTCAGGGGAAGACCAGGAGATACGCAGTATTTT
TRBJ2-3 | - | - | TRBV5-1 | CASSPLTPDTDTQYF | TGCGCCAGCAGCCCCCTTACGCCCGACACAGATACGCAGTATTTT
TRBJ2-1 | - | - | TRBV11-3 | CASSLLGQGEQFF | TGTGCCAGCAGCTTATTGGGGCAGGGTGAGCAGTTCTTC
TRBJ1-1 | few | - | TRBV15 | CATTTLGDKAFF | TGTGCCACCACCACCCTCGGGGACAAAGCTTTCTTT
TRBJ2-7 | once | - | TRBV5-6 | CASSPVVPEGEYEQYF | TGTGCCAGCAGCCCGGTCGTCCCCGAGGGGGAATACGAGCAGTACTTC
TRBJ2-7 | - | - | TRBV30 | CAWSVWGVSSYEQYF | TGTGCCTGGAGTGTATGGGGGGTTAGCTCCTACGAGCAGTACTTC
TRBJ2-7 | few | TRBD2 | TRBV6-1 | CASSGTSGPYEQYF | TGTGCCAGCAGTGGAACTAGCGGGCCCTACGAGCAGTACTTC
TRBJ2-1 | - | TRBD2 | TRBV6-4 | CATPSRLAGGPLTHEQFF | TGTGCCACCCCCTCTAGACTAGCGGGAGGGCCCCTTACACATGAGCAGTTCTTC
TRBJ2-7 | - | - | TRBV6-5 | CASSYSSGAGFEQYF | TGTGCCAGCAGTTACTCTTCGGGGGCGGGTTTCGAGCAGTACTTC
TRBJ1-4 | - | - | TRBV27 | CASSFGGGEKLFF | TGTGCCAGCAGTTTCGGGGGTGGTGAAAAACTGTTTTTT
TRBJ1-1 | once | - | TRBV14 | CASSQHRKNTEAFF | TGTGCCAGCAGCCAACACAGAAAGAACACTGAAGCTTTCTTT
TRBJ2-1 | - | - | TRBV30 | CAWREYYNEQFF | TGTGCCTGGAGGGAGTACTACAATGAGCAGTTCTTC
TRBJ2-7 | - | TRBD1 | TRBV18 | CASSHVRDRTYEQYF | TGTGCCAGCTCTCACGTCCGGGACAGGACCTACGAGCAGTACTTC
TRBJ2-7 | - | TRBD1 | TRBV30 | CAWGWTGGGYEQYF | TGTGCCTGGGGGTGGACAGGGGGAGGCTACGAGCAGTACTTC
TRBJ2-1 | - | - | TRBV19 | CASSIVAGSYDNEQFF | TGTGCCAGTAGTATAGTGGCAGGGAGTTATGACAATGAGCAGTTCTTC
TRBJ2-1 | - | - | TRBV5-1 | CASSLGRDGEQFF | TGCGCCAGCAGCTTGGGTAGGGACGGAGAGCAGTTCTTC
TRBJ2-5 | - | - | TRBV10-2 | CASSAGLQETQYF | TGCGCCAGCAGTGCCGGCTTACAAGAGACCCAGTACTTC
TRBJ2-1 | - | - | TRBV6-4 | CASSDSHNEQFF | TGTGCCAGCAGTGACTCTCACAATGAGCAGTTCTTC
TRBJ2-2 | - | TRBD2 | TRBV6-1 | CALLAERNTGELFF | TGTGCCCTACTAGCGGAGCGGAACACCGGGGAGCTGTTTTTT
TRBJ2-1 | - | TRBD2 | TRBV19 | CASTRTSGSSYNEQFF | TGTGCCAGTACCCGAACTAGCGGGAGCTCCTACAATGAGCAGTTCTTC
TRBJ1-2 | - | - | TRBV11-2 | CASSPPYFRDYGYTF | TGTGCCAGCAGCCCCCCTTACTTTAGGGACTATGGCTACACCTTC
TRBJ2-7 | - | - | TRBV27 | CASSFGPDYEQYF | TGTGCCAGCAGTTTTGGCCCTGACTACGAGCAGTACTTC
TRBJ1-1 | - | - | TRBV5-6 | CASSLGGDTEAFF | TGTGCCAGCAGCTTGGGGGGTGACACTGAAGCTTTCTTT
TRBJ2-7 | - | - | TRBV4-3 | CASSQVRTGYYDEQYF | TGCGCCAGCAGCCAAGTCCGGACGGGCTACTACGACGAGCAGTACTTC
TRBJ1-1 | - | TRBD1 | TRBV29-1 | CSALTGGTEAFF | TGCAGCGCCTTGACAGGGGGCACTGAAGCTTTCTTT
TRBJ2-3 | - | TRBD1 | TRBV7-6 | CASSLQYIQGADGTDTQYF | TGTGCCAGCAGCTTACAGTATATACAGGGGGCAGACGGCACAGATACGCAGTATTTT
TRBJ1-2 | once | - | TRBV19 | CASRGGANYGYTF | TGTGCCAGTAGGGGCGGAGCTAACTATGGCTACACCTTC
TRBJ2-3 | - | - | TRBV4-1 | CASSFSRDRTDTQYF | TGCGCCAGCAGCTTCTCCCGGGATCGCACAGATACGCAGTATTTT
TRBJ2-1 | few | - | TRBV19 | CASSFGQNEQFF | TGTGCCAGTAGCTTCGGACAGAATGAGCAGTTCTTC
TRBJ1-2 | once | - | TRBV9 | CASSGGLRGSGGYTF | TGTGCCAGCAGCGGAGGCCTGAGAGGGTCAGGAGGCTACACCTTC
TRBJ2-7 | - | TRBD2 | TRBV6-6 | CASTGAGGLGYEQYF | TGTGCCAGCACCGGAGCGGGAGGCCTTGGTTACGAGCAGTACTTC
TRBJ2-2 | - | - | TRBV10-3 | CAISSAFATHANTGELFF | TGTGCCATCAGTTCTGCCTTTGCCACGCACGCGAACACCGGGGAGCTGTTTTTT
TRBJ2-1 | - | - | TRBV4-1 | CASSQAPQRYNEQFF | TGCGCCAGCAGCCAAGCACCCCAGCGATACAATGAGCAGTTCTTC
TRBJ1-1 | - | TRBD1 | TRBV6-4 | CASSPRTGSTEAFF | TGTGCCAGCAGTCCCCGGACAGGCAGCACTGAAGCTTTCTTT
TRBJ1-1 | - | - | TRBV4-1 | CASSQFGIGVEAFF | TGCGCCAGCAGCCAATTCGGCATAGGGGTTGAAGCTTTCTTT
TRBJ1-2 | - | - | TRBV2 | CASNRAYGYTF | TGTGCCAGCAACCGGGCCTATGGCTACACCTTC
TRBJ2-7 | - | TRBD2 | TRBV5-1 | CASSLGEGAYEQYF | TGCGCCAGCAGCTTGGGGGAGGGAGCCTACGAGCAGTACTTC
TRBJ2-7 | - | - | TRBV27 | CASSLSRSYEQYF | TGTGCCAGCAGTTTAAGTAGGTCCTACGAGCAGTACTTC
TRBJ1-5 | - | TRBD1 | TRBV7-2 | CASSQKTGYSNQPQHF | TGTGCCAGCAGCCAAAAGACAGGGTATAGCAATCAGCCCCAGCATTTT
TRBJ1-2 | - | TRBD1 | TRBV5-1 | CASSRSGTGGNYGYTF | TGCGCCAGCAGCCGCTCCGGGACAGGGGGCAACTATGGCTACACCTTC
TRBJ1-2 | few | - | TRBV7-2 | CASSLAGGYGYTF | TGTGCCAGCAGCTTAGCAGGGGGGTATGGCTACACCTTC
TRBJ2-7 | - | TRBD1 | TRBV5-4 | CASSRGQGGYEQYF | TGTGCCAGCAGCCGCGGACAGGGGGGCTACGAGCAGTACTTC
TRBJ2-1 | - | TRBD2 | TRBV10-2 | CASSGLAGSFWEQFF | TGCGCCAGCAGTGGACTAGCGGGGTCCTTTTGGGAGCAGTTCTTC
TRBJ1-5 | few | - | TRBV5-6 | CASSLGGSNQPQHF | TGTGCCAGCAGCTTGGGGGGGAGCAATCAGCCCCAGCATTTT
TRBJ1-1 | - | TRBD1 | TRBV25-1 | CASSSGQLSNTEAFF | TGTGCCAGCAGTTCGGGACAGTTATCGAACACTGAAGCTTTCTTT
TRBJ2-3 | - | - | TRBV5-6 | CASSLGLLTDTQYF | TGTGCCAGCAGCCTGGGACTCCTCACAGATACGCAGTATTTT